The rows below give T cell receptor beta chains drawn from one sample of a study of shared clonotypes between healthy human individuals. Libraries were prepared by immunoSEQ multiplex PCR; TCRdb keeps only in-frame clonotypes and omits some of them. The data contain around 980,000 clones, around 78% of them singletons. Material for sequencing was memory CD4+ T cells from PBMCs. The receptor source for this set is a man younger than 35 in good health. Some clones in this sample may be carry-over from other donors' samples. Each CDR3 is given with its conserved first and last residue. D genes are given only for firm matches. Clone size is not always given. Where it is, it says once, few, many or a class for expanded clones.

CDR3 DNA: TGTGCCAGCAGTGTGGACAGCGGAAACACTGAAGCTTTCTTT
CDR3 protein: CASSVDSGNTEAFF
D gene: .
J gene: TRBJ1-1
V gene: TRBV2
clone size: once

CDR3 DNA: TGCGCCAGCTCCCGGGATCCCAGGGACACTGAAGCTTTCTTT
CDR3 protein: CASSRDPRDTEAFF
D gene: .
J gene: TRBJ1-1
V gene: TRBV5-1
clone size: .

CDR3 DNA: TGTGCCAGCAGCTTTCAGGGGGCGCGGGGCTACACCTTC
CDR3 protein: CASSFQGARGYTF
D gene: TRBD1
J gene: TRBJ1-2
V gene: TRBV5-6
clone size: .

CDR3 DNA: TGCAGCGTTGAAAGGGAGTTGGCCACTGAAGCTTTCTTT
CDR3 protein: CSVERELATEAFF
D gene: .
J gene: TRBJ1-1
V gene: TRBV29-1
clone size: few

CDR3 DNA: TGTGCCAGTAGTAGACCTGGGACCTCCTACGAGCAGTACTTC
CDR3 protein: CASSRPGTSYEQYF
D gene: .
J gene: TRBJ2-7
V gene: TRBV19
clone size: .

CDR3 DNA: TGTGCCAGCGGACGGAGGGGTGATAGGCTAGCGGGGGACAATGAGCAGTTCTTC
CDR3 protein: CASGRRGDRLAGDNEQFF
D gene: TRBD2
J gene: TRBJ2-1
V gene: TRBV2
clone size: .

CDR3 DNA: TGTGCCAGCAGTTTATCCGGGTACAATGAGCAGTTCTTC
CDR3 protein: CASSLSGYNEQFF
D gene: .
J gene: TRBJ2-1
V gene: TRBV28
clone size: .

CDR3 DNA: TGTGCCAGCAGCGTAGAGGGGGGGCACTACAATGAGCAGTTCTTC
CDR3 protein: CASSVEGGHYNEQFF
D gene: .
J gene: TRBJ2-1
V gene: TRBV9
clone size: .

CDR3 DNA: TGTGCCAGCAGCCCCAGGGCCGGCAATCAGCCCCAGCATTTT
CDR3 protein: CASSPRAGNQPQHF
D gene: .
J gene: TRBJ1-5
V gene: TRBV7-2
clone size: .

CDR3 DNA: TGTGCCAGCTCAGAAGTGGGGGAGCCCGCTACGCAGTATTTT
CDR3 protein: CASSEVGEPATQYF
D gene: .
J gene: TRBJ2-3
V gene: TRBV18
clone size: few

CDR3 DNA: TGTGCCAGCAGTTACGGAGGGACGTCTTCCTACAATGAGCAGTTCTTC
CDR3 protein: CASSYGGTSSYNEQFF
D gene: .
J gene: TRBJ2-1
V gene: TRBV6-5
clone size: .

CDR3 DNA: TGTGCCAGCAGCTTAGGTCAGGGGTTCAATCAGCCCCAGCATTTT
CDR3 protein: CASSLGQGFNQPQHF
D gene: .
J gene: TRBJ1-5
V gene: TRBV7-9
clone size: .

CDR3 DNA: TGTGCCAGCAGCTTGGAGCCCAGGTGGACAGATACGCAGTATTTT
CDR3 protein: CASSLEPRWTDTQYF
D gene: .
J gene: TRBJ2-3
V gene: TRBV5-8
clone size: many

CDR3 DNA: TGTGCCAGCAGCCTCCTTGGGGGCAGCACAGATACGCAGTATTTT
CDR3 protein: CASSLLGGSTDTQYF
D gene: .
J gene: TRBJ2-3
V gene: TRBV7-2
clone size: .

CDR3 DNA: TGCAGTGCCAGGGACAGGGAAGAAGCTTTCTTT
CDR3 protein: CSARDREEAFF
D gene: TRBD1
J gene: TRBJ1-1
V gene: TRBV20-1
clone size: few